This T cell receptor beta chain was recovered during a study of regulatory T cells in long-lasting Graves disease. Findings and caveats of the study: TCR diversity in persistent Graves' patients was below that of newly diagnosed ones.

The CDR3 loop spans 16 amino acids. Germline V lookup: CDR1 SGHKS, CDR2 YYEKEE (reference sequence). V shed 2 bases and J shed 2 bases, with 13 bases lying between them. The time point is: persistent/refractory GD, antithyroid drugs over 5 years with positive TRAb. PBMC-extracted RNA yielded the TCR library. Doctors identified Graves' disease using the American Thyroid Association guidelines. Roughly 10 milliliters of peripheral blood were drawn into EDTA tubes. Investigators prepared the TCR beta libraries by applying iRepertoire HTBI primers and Arm-PCR of CDR3 regions. TCRdb re-called the multiplex PCR reads with MiXCR, one entry per CDR3 protein. Of about 660,000 distinct CDR3 sequences listed, 25% to 35% are singletons. As for this clonotype: The antigen is not known.

This TCR derives from a female donor with Graves disease. This sample comprised peripheral blood mononuclear cells (PBMCs), obtained when the disease was refractory, from a patient treated with antithyroid drugs. The V gene is TRBV5-5, the J gene TRBJ1-4; D uncertain. Written as DNA, the CDR3 is TGTGCCAGCAGCTTTGGGAGTTTGGGGACTAATGAAAAACTGTTTTTT. It translates to CASSFGSLGTNEKLFF.